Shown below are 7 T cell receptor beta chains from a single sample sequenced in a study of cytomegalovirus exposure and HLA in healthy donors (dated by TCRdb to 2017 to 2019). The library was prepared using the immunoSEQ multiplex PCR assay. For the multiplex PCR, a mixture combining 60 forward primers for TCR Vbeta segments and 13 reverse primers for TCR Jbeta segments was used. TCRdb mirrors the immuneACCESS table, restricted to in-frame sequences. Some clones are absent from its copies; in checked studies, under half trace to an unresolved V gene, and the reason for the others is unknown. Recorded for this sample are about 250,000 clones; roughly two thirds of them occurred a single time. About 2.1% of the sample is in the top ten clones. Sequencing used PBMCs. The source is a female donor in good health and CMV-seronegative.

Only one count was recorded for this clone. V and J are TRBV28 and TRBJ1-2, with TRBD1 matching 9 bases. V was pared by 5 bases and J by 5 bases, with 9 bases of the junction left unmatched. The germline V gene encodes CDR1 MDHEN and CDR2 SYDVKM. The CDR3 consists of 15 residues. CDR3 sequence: CASSPIRQGGYGYTF. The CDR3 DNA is TGTGCCAGCAGTCCTATTCGACAGGGGGGTTATGGCTACACCTTC.

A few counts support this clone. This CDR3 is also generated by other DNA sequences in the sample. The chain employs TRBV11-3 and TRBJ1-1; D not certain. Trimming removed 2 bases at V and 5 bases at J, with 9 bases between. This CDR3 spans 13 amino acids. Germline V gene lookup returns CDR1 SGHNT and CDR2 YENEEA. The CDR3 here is CASSLLGGTEAFF. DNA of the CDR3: TGTGCCAGCAGCTTATTGGGAGGGACTGAAGCTTTCTTT. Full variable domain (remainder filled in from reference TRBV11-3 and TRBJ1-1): EAGVVQSPRYKIIEKKQPVAFWCNPISGHNTLYWYLQNLGQGPELLIRYENEEAVDDSQLPKDRFSAERLKGVDSTLKIQPAELGDSAVYLCASSLLGGTEAFFGQGTRLTVV.

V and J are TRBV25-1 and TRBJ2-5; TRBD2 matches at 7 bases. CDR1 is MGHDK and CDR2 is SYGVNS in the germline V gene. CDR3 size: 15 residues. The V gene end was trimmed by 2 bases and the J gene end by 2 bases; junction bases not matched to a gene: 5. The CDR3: CASSEPASGQETQYF. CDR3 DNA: TGTGCCAGCAGTGAACCCGCTAGCGGACAAGAGACCCAGTACTTC.

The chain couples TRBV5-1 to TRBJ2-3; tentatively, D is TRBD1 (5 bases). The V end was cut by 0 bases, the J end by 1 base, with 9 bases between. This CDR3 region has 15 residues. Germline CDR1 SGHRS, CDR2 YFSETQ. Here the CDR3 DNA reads TGCGCCAGCAGCTTGGTCGGCAGGGGCACAGATACGCAGTATTTT. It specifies CASSLVGRGTDTQYF.

This CDR3 is CASSLEQGAQETQYF. CDR3 DNA sequence: TGTGCCAGCAGCTTGGAACAGGGTGCCCAAGAGACCCAGTACTTC. V and J are TRBV11-3 and TRBJ2-5; TRBD1 is a possible D gene (6 bases). Germline V gives CDR1 SGHNT, CDR2 YENEEA. The germline V and J ends were trimmed by 3 bases and 1 base, with 12 bases remaining between them. The CDR3 length is 15 residues.

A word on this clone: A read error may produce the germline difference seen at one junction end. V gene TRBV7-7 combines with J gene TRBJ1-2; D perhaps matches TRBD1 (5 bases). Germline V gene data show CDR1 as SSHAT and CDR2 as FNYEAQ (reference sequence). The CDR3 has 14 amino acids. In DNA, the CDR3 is TGTGCTAGCAGCTTTAGCGGGGGGAACTATGGCTACACCTTC. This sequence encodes CASSFSGGNYGYTF.

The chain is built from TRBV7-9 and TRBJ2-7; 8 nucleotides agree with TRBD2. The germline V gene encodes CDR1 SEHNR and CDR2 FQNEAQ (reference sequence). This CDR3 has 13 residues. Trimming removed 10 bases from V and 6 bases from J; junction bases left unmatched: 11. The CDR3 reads CATRGGSMGEQYF. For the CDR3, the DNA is TGTGCCACCCGGGGGGGGAGCATGGGCGAGCAGTACTTC.